Listed below are T cell receptor beta chains from one sample, sequenced in a study of cytomegalovirus exposure and HLA in healthy donors. Data came from immunoSEQ multiplex PCR; TCRdb stores just in-frame clones and leaves some out. The sample lists some 110,000 clones, under 70% occurring once. Sequences were obtained from PBMCs. The receptors derive from a man aged 25 to 40 in good health and CMV-seropositive. The CDR3 runs from the conserved cysteine through the conserved F or W. The order of the fields is V gene, J gene, D gene, clone size, CDR3 length, CDR3 DNA, CDR3 protein. A D gene is named only where the DNA matches it firmly. Some rows have no size entry. The others give once, few or many, or a class for an expanded clone.

v_call: TRBV19; j_call: TRBJ2-1; d_call: TRBD1; clone_size: -; cdr3_length: 16; cdr3_nt: TGTGCCAGTGGTAAACCGCGGGACAGGGCTTACAATGAGCAGTTCTTC; cdr3_aa: CASGKPRDRAYNEQFF
v_call: TRBV6-1; j_call: TRBJ1-5; d_call: -; clone_size: -; cdr3_length: 15; cdr3_nt: TGTGCCAGCAGTGAAACAGGGATTCTAGAAAAGCCCCAGCATTTT; cdr3_aa: CASSETGILEKPQHF
v_call: TRBV7-8; j_call: TRBJ2-1; d_call: TRBD2; clone_size: few; cdr3_length: 17; cdr3_nt: TGTGCCAGCAGCTTACGAACTGGACTAGCGGAGTACAATGAGCAGTTCTTC; cdr3_aa: CASSLRTGLAEYNEQFF
v_call: TRBV7-9; j_call: TRBJ2-5; d_call: TRBD1; clone_size: -; cdr3_length: 16; cdr3_nt: TGTGCCAGCAGCTTAGGGACAGGGGGCGGCCAAGAGACCCAGTACTTC; cdr3_aa: CASSLGTGGGQETQYF
v_call: TRBV5-8; j_call: TRBJ1-2; d_call: -; clone_size: few; cdr3_length: 15; cdr3_nt: TGTGCCAGCAGCCGGACAGTCCCTCACCGGGATGGCTACACCTTC; cdr3_aa: CASSRTVPHRDGYTF
v_call: TRBV7-9; j_call: TRBJ1-2; d_call: TRBD1; clone_size: once; cdr3_length: 16; cdr3_nt: TGTGCCAGCAGCTTAGCGTGGGACAGGGACGACTATGGCTACACCTTC; cdr3_aa: CASSLAWDRDDYGYTF
v_call: TRBV6-6; j_call: TRBJ2-3; d_call: -; clone_size: -; cdr3_length: 12; cdr3_nt: TGTGCCAGCAGTTTTCGGGGAGATACGCAGTATTTT; cdr3_aa: CASSFRGDTQYF
v_call: TRBV5-1; j_call: TRBJ1-2; d_call: -; clone_size: -; cdr3_length: 14; cdr3_nt: TGCGCCAGCAGCTTGGAACTTGGCCCCACCGGCGGGACCTTC; cdr3_aa: CASSLELGPTGGTF
v_call: TRBV5-5; j_call: TRBJ2-7; d_call: -; clone_size: -; cdr3_length: 12; cdr3_nt: TGTGCCAGCACCCCCCCCGGCTACGAGCAGTACTTC; cdr3_aa: CASTPPGYEQYF
v_call: TRBV7-2; j_call: TRBJ1-5; d_call: -; clone_size: -; cdr3_length: 16; cdr3_nt: TGTGCCAGCAGCTTAGCAGGGGGAAATAGCAATCAGCCCCAGCATTTT; cdr3_aa: CASSLAGGNSNQPQHF
v_call: TRBV9; j_call: TRBJ2-1; d_call: TRBD1; clone_size: -; cdr3_length: 15; cdr3_nt: TGTGCCAGCAGCCTCCGGGACAGGGTCACAAATGAGCAGTTCTTC; cdr3_aa: CASSLRDRVTNEQFF
v_call: TRBV5-5; j_call: TRBJ2-2; d_call: -; clone_size: -; cdr3_length: 15; cdr3_nt: TGTGCCAGCAGCTTGATTCCAGGGGAAACCGGGGAGCTGTTTTTT; cdr3_aa: CASSLIPGETGELFF
v_call: TRBV11-2; j_call: TRBJ2-2; d_call: -; clone_size: -; cdr3_length: 18; cdr3_nt: TGTGCCAGCAGCTTAAGTCCGTGGGCAGGCGTAAACACCGGGGAGCTGTTTTTT; cdr3_aa: CASSLSPWAGVNTGELFF
v_call: TRBV28; j_call: TRBJ1-2; d_call: -; clone_size: -; cdr3_length: 16; cdr3_nt: TGTGCCAGCAACACTCCCAGGACAGCCTCTAACTATGGCTACACCTTC; cdr3_aa: CASNTPRTASNYGYTF
v_call: TRBV19; j_call: TRBJ2-7; d_call: -; clone_size: -; cdr3_length: 13; cdr3_nt: TGTGCCAGTAGTCCCGGACTCTCCTACGAGCAGTACTTC; cdr3_aa: CASSPGLSYEQYF
v_call: TRBV9; j_call: TRBJ1-1; d_call: TRBD1; clone_size: -; cdr3_length: 11; cdr3_nt: TGTGCCAGCAGCGGGGGACAGGAAGCTTTCTTT; cdr3_aa: CASSGGQEAFF
v_call: TRBV9; j_call: TRBJ1-4; d_call: TRBD1; clone_size: -; cdr3_length: 17; cdr3_nt: TGTGCCAGCAGCGGATACAGGGGCACGGGGACTAATGAAAAACTGTTTTTT; cdr3_aa: CASSGYRGTGTNEKLFF
v_call: TRBV6-1; j_call: TRBJ1-2; d_call: -; clone_size: -; cdr3_length: 12; cdr3_nt: TGTGCCAGCAGGGGGACTGTACAGGGCTACACCTTC; cdr3_aa: CASRGTVQGYTF
v_call: TRBV7-3; j_call: TRBJ2-2; d_call: TRBD1; clone_size: -; cdr3_length: 16; cdr3_nt: TGTGCCAGCAGCCTGAACGGACAGGGATCGGCCGGGGAGCTGTTTTTT; cdr3_aa: CASSLNGQGSAGELFF
v_call: TRBV29-1; j_call: TRBJ1-1; d_call: -; clone_size: once; cdr3_length: 11; cdr3_nt: TGCAGCGTTGGGACAGCGACTGAAGCTTTCTTT; cdr3_aa: CSVGTATEAFF
v_call: TRBV19; j_call: TRBJ1-2; d_call: -; clone_size: -; cdr3_length: 15; cdr3_nt: TGTGCCAGTAGTATAGGGGGTAGACAGTATAATGGCTACACCTTC; cdr3_aa: CASSIGGRQYNGYTF
v_call: TRBV7-9; j_call: TRBJ1-1; d_call: -; clone_size: -; cdr3_length: 14; cdr3_nt: TGTGCCAGCAGCTTAACTCGGGGGGACACTGAAGCTTTCTTT; cdr3_aa: CASSLTRGDTEAFF
v_call: TRBV6-1; j_call: TRBJ1-2; d_call: TRBD1; clone_size: once; cdr3_length: 15; cdr3_nt: TGTGCCAGCAGTGTCGGACAGGGGGCTAAGTATGGCTACACCTTC; cdr3_aa: CASSVGQGAKYGYTF
v_call: TRBV9; j_call: TRBJ2-3; d_call: -; clone_size: -; cdr3_length: 14; cdr3_nt: TGTGCCAGCAAGGAGGGAGAAGGCACAGATACGCAGTATTTT; cdr3_aa: CASKEGEGTDTQYF
v_call: TRBV30; j_call: TRBJ2-7; d_call: -; clone_size: once; cdr3_length: 14; cdr3_nt: TGTGCCTGGAGTGTAGGAGGGGGCCGCTACGAGCAGTACTTC; cdr3_aa: CAWSVGGGRYEQYF
v_call: TRBV27; j_call: TRBJ2-5; d_call: TRBD2; clone_size: -; cdr3_length: 15; cdr3_nt: TGTGCCAGCAGTTTATTGGGAGGGCAAAGAGAGACCCAGTACTTC; cdr3_aa: CASSLLGGQRETQYF
v_call: TRBV2; j_call: TRBJ1-2; d_call: -; clone_size: -; cdr3_length: 13; cdr3_nt: TGTGCCAGCAGTGAGGCAGGGAGGGATGGCTACACCTTC; cdr3_aa: CASSEAGRDGYTF
v_call: TRBV5-1; j_call: TRBJ2-5; d_call: TRBD2; clone_size: -; cdr3_length: 15; cdr3_nt: TGCGCCAGCAGCCCCACCGGGGGGGGCCAGAAGACCCAGTACTTC; cdr3_aa: CASSPTGGGQKTQYF
v_call: TRBV5-4; j_call: TRBJ2-2; d_call: TRBD1; clone_size: -; cdr3_length: 15; cdr3_nt: TGTGCCAGCAGCTCAAACACAGGGGACACCGGGGAGCTGTTTTTT; cdr3_aa: CASSSNTGDTGELFF
v_call: TRBV4-1; j_call: TRBJ2-4; d_call: TRBD2; clone_size: -; cdr3_length: 18; cdr3_nt: TGCGCCAGCAGCCTGGGACTAGCGGGACACCTAGCCAAAAACATTCAGTACTTC; cdr3_aa: CASSLGLAGHLAKNIQYF
v_call: TRBV28; j_call: TRBJ2-7; d_call: TRBD1; clone_size: -; cdr3_length: 15; cdr3_nt: TGTGCCAGCGGATCCGGGGACAGGGCTTGGTACGAGCAGTACTTC; cdr3_aa: CASGSGDRAWYEQYF
v_call: TRBV5-6; j_call: TRBJ2-2; d_call: -; clone_size: -; cdr3_length: 16; cdr3_nt: TGTGCCAGCAGCCCGCCAGGGGCCCCGGGGCCCGGGGAGCTGTTTTTT; cdr3_aa: CASSPPGAPGPGELFF
v_call: TRBV14; j_call: TRBJ2-7; d_call: TRBD1; clone_size: few; cdr3_length: 14; cdr3_nt: TGTGCCAGCAGCCTTGGGACAGGGACCTACGAGCAGTACTTC; cdr3_aa: CASSLGTGTYEQYF
v_call: TRBV27; j_call: TRBJ1-4; d_call: -; clone_size: -; cdr3_length: 13; cdr3_nt: TGTGCCAGCAGTTTTGGCCAATCACAAAAACTGTTTTTT; cdr3_aa: CASSFGQSQKLFF
v_call: TRBV5-6; j_call: TRBJ2-7; d_call: TRBD1; clone_size: -; cdr3_length: 15; cdr3_nt: TGTGCCAGCAGCTTGGTGTGGACAGGGTCCTACGAGCAGTACTTC; cdr3_aa: CASSLVWTGSYEQYF
v_call: TRBV2; j_call: TRBJ1-2; d_call: TRBD1; clone_size: -; cdr3_length: 15; cdr3_nt: TGTGCCAGCAGTGAGGAGGGACAGTTTAGTAGTCGCTACACCTTC; cdr3_aa: CASSEEGQFSSRYTF
v_call: TRBV27; j_call: TRBJ1-5; d_call: TRBD1; clone_size: -; cdr3_length: 16; cdr3_nt: TGTGCCAGCACTCTACAACAGGGGGCTAGCAATCAGCCCCAGCATTTT; cdr3_aa: CASTLQQGASNQPQHF
v_call: TRBV9; j_call: TRBJ2-1; d_call: TRBD2; clone_size: few; cdr3_length: 16; cdr3_nt: TGTGCCAGCAGCGTGAGCGGGGCTAGCGGGGCCAATGAGCAGTTCTTC; cdr3_aa: CASSVSGASGANEQFF
v_call: TRBV6-9; j_call: TRBJ1-3; d_call: TRBD1; clone_size: few; cdr3_length: 18; cdr3_nt: TGTGCCAGCAGCCAGGCCTCGGACAGGGACCCTCCTGGAAACACCATATATTTT; cdr3_aa: CASSQASDRDPPGNTIYF
v_call: TRBV30; j_call: TRBJ2-3; d_call: TRBD2; clone_size: few; cdr3_length: 13; cdr3_nt: TGTGCCTGGAGCTTCGGGGGGGGAGATACGCAGTATTTT; cdr3_aa: CAWSFGGGDTQYF
v_call: TRBV6-5; j_call: TRBJ2-3; d_call: -; clone_size: -; cdr3_length: 16; cdr3_nt: TGTGCCAGCAGTTACCGGCCTGTCAGGGGGGCAGATACGCAGTATTTT; cdr3_aa: CASSYRPVRGADTQYF
v_call: TRBV19; j_call: TRBJ1-2; d_call: TRBD1; clone_size: few; cdr3_length: 15; cdr3_nt: TGTGCCAGTAGTATCTCACAGGGGATTACCTATGGCTACACCTTC; cdr3_aa: CASSISQGITYGYTF
v_call: TRBV7-8; j_call: TRBJ1-2; d_call: TRBD1; clone_size: once; cdr3_length: 15; cdr3_nt: TGTGCCAGCAGCCCCCAGGGGGGATATAATTCTGGCTACACCTTC; cdr3_aa: CASSPQGGYNSGYTF
v_call: TRBV5-1; j_call: TRBJ2-3; d_call: -; clone_size: -; cdr3_length: 13; cdr3_nt: TGCGCCAGCAGCGGCCCTAGCACAGATACGCAGTATTTT; cdr3_aa: CASSGPSTDTQYF
v_call: TRBV5-4; j_call: TRBJ2-2; d_call: -; clone_size: -; cdr3_length: 12; cdr3_nt: TGTGCCAGCAGCGAGGTACAAGGGGAGCTGTTTTTT; cdr3_aa: CASSEVQGELFF
v_call: TRBV11-2; j_call: TRBJ2-7; d_call: -; clone_size: -; cdr3_length: 14; cdr3_nt: TGTGCCAGCAGCGGGAGGGTGGGGGGCCACGAGCAGTACTTC; cdr3_aa: CASSGRVGGHEQYF
v_call: TRBV30; j_call: TRBJ1-5; d_call: -; clone_size: -; cdr3_length: 13; cdr3_nt: TGTGCCTGGAGTATATCCAGGGGCAGGCCCCAGCATTTT; cdr3_aa: CAWSISRGRPQHF